This TCR beta chain was captured in a study of cytomegalovirus exposure and HLA in healthy donors. Study outcomes and limitations: In a later analysis, TCR beta V- and J-gene trimming was associated with a missense DCLRE1C variant. The CMV antigen specificity of a few CMV-associated chains was confirmed through in vitro analysis. It was reportedly the case that the classifier diagnosed cytomegalovirus status with high specificity and sensitivity.

As regards this clone: Its specificity is not known.

PCR employed 60 Vbeta and 13 Jbeta primers. Sequencing was performed with immunoSEQ multiplex PCR; in TCRdb, only in-frame clones are kept and a portion is missing. Here the sample spans more than 80,000 clones, 75% being singletons. This CDR3 region has 16 residues. CDR1 is LGHNA, CDR2 YSLEER, per germline. The V end was cut by 0 bases, the J end by 3 bases, with 12 bases between. Sequencing was done on a sample of PBMCs. The V gene is TRBV4-3, the J gene TRBJ1-5, with D perhaps matching TRBD1 (5 bases). This receptor was taken from a male donor in good health and CMV-seropositive. Here the CDR3 reads CASSQDYAGDNQPQHF. In DNA form, the CDR3 reads TGCGCCAGCAGCCAAGATTATGCGGGGGACAATCAGCCCCAGCATTTT.